The 32 T cell receptor beta chains below come from one sample, sequenced in a study of T and B cells in COVID-19 patients (dated by TCRdb to 2018 to 2020). The sample was run on an Illumina MiSeq. TRB rearrangements were amplified by multiplex PCR with BIOMED2 TRB-A/B primer pools. Using fastp at Q25 and MiXCR, TCRdb reprocessed the public reads and kept productive beta chains. Entries that share a CDR3 protein sequence are merged under the most common genes and DNA. In this sample the table shows some 16,000 distinct CDR3 sequences, approximately 30% of which occur a single time. The ten largest clonotypes hold around 4.3% of the sample. Genomic DNA extracted from blood, in amounts of about 220-500 ng, served as the starting material for amplifying TRB repertoires. Sequenced input: blood. These receptors all come from a human donor who had recovered from COVID-19.

The V and J genes are TRBV18 and TRBJ1-1; D is uncertain. CDR1 is KGHSH and CDR2 is LQKENI in the germline V gene. V gave up 5 bases and J gave up 1 base, with 5 bases separating them. This CDR3 is 12 amino acids long. The CDR3 nucleotides are TGTGCCAGCTCAAGACAGAACACTGAAGCTTTCTTT. Translating gives CASSRQNTEAFF.

This clonotype has at least ten counts. The chain joins TRBV12-3 or TRBV12-4 to TRBJ2-3; D gene uncertain. The V end was cut by 0 bases, the J end by 2 bases, with 9 bases between. The CDR3 length is 15 residues. In DNA, the CDR3 is TGTGCCAGCAGTTTAGCTTTCGGCTACACAGATACGCAGTATTTT. Translation gives CASSLAFGYTDTQYF.

Regarding this clonotype: Compared with germline, one end of the junction differs, possibly owing to a read error. This rearrangement joins TRBV5-6 to TRBJ2-5; D is uncertain. The CDR3 is 13 residues long. CDR1 and CDR2 from the germline V gene are SGHDT and YYEEEE. Here the CDR3 reads CASSWSQEETQYF. CDR3 nucleotides: TGCGCCAGCAGTTGGAGCCAGGAAGAGACCCAGTACTTC.

The chain has TRBV6-2 or TRBV6-3 and TRBJ1-2, with a possible D match to TRBD1 (6 bases). Germline V gene lookup returns CDR1 MNHEY and CDR2 SVGEGT. Trimming removed 6 bases at V and 8 bases at J, with 13 bases between. CDR3 length: 12 residues. As DNA, the CDR3 is TGTGCCAGCAGGGGGGCAGGGTTCGGCTACACCTTC. The encoded protein is CASRGAGFGYTF.

In this sample, this clonotype turned up many times. The chain uses TRBV15 and TRBJ2-1, with 13 bases fitting TRBD2. This CDR3 is built from 17 residues. Trimming cost V 0 bases and J 5 bases; bases outside gene matches: 4. The germline gives CDR1 LNHNV, CDR2 YYDKDF (reference sequence). CDR3 region: CATSRETGLAGDNEQFF. CDR3 DNA: TGTGCCACCAGCAGAGAGACTGGACTAGCGGGGGACAATGAGCAGTTCTTC.

By its share, this clonotype is medium-sized. CDR3 region: CASSIGLAGVYEQYF. The CDR3 region has the DNA TGTGCCAGTAGTATCGGACTAGCGGGGGTCTACGAGCAGTACTTC. The rearrangement joins TRBV19 to TRBJ2-7; 13 bases align to TRBD2. The V gene end was trimmed by 3 bases and the J gene end by 3 bases; junction bases not matched to a gene: 2. The germline CDR1 and CDR2 sequences are LNHDA and SQIVND (reference sequence). CDR3 length equals 15 residues.

This clonotype was counted many times. CDR3 in DNA: TGTGCCAGCTCACCAGAGGGTGGGAACCAAGAGACCCAGTACTTC. Its translation: CASSPEGGNQETQYF. The chain joins TRBV18 to TRBJ2-5; perhaps TRBD2 as D (5 bases). The germline V gene encodes CDR1 KGHSH and CDR2 LQKENI. The CDR3 is 15 amino acids. V was shortened by 2 bases and J by 0 bases, with 10 bases between the two germline ends.

This clonotype was recorded only once. This rearrangement joins TRBV7-2 to TRBJ2-7, with 12 bases that match TRBD2. The germline CDR1 and CDR2 sequences are SGHTA and FQGNSA. After removal of 0 bases from V and 7 bases from J, the junction contained 16 bases not matched to a gene. The CDR3 loop spans 19 amino acids. The CDR3 loop reads CASSLALPSGGAAECEQYF. CDR3 nucleotide sequence: TGTGCCAGCAGCTTAGCGCTACCTAGCGGGGGGGCCGCGGAGTGTGAGCAGTACTTC.

This chain connects TRBV7-6 to TRBJ1-4, with D uncertain. The germline V and J ends were trimmed by 5 bases and 7 bases, with 14 bases remaining between them. The germline CDR1 and CDR2 sequences are SGHVS and FNYEAQ. CDR3 length equals 14 residues. The CDR3: CASSPQAGGEKLFF. CDR3 DNA: TGTGCCAGCAGCCCCCAGGCGGGTGGTGAAAAACTGTTTTTT.

This clonotype is judged medium-sized (0.01 to 0.1%). The chain has TRBV18 and TRBJ2-1; no definite D call. The ends were cut back, 3 bases at V and 4 bases at J, with 7 bases in the middle. Germline lookup yields CDR1 KGHSH and CDR2 LQKENI. The CDR3 is 13 amino acids. The CDR3 here is CASSPALYNEQFF. The DNA of the CDR3 is TGTGCCAGCTCACCGGCCCTTTACAATGAGCAGTTCTTC.

By frequency in the sample, this clonotype is medium-sized. The rearrangement uses TRBV19 and TRBJ2-2; TRBD1 agrees at 9 bases. The CDR3 totals 15 residues. Germline V lookup: CDR1 LNHDA, CDR2 SQIVND (reference sequence). After removal of 4 bases from V and 7 bases from J, the junction contained 7 bases not matched to a gene. The CDR3 DNA follows: TGTGCCAGTAGTAGGGACAGGGCCGGACTCGGGGAGCTGTTTTTT. Translated: CASSRDRAGLGELFF. Variable domain in full (rest from reference TRBV19 and TRBJ2-2): DGGITQSPKYLFRKEGQNVTLSCEQNLNHDAMYWYRQDPGQGLRLIYYSQIVNDFQKGDIAEGYSVSREKKESFPLTVTSAQKNPTAFYLCASSRDRAGLGELFFGEGSRLTVL.

This CDR3 reads CASRHIVVLNTEAFF. The CDR3 DNA follows: TGTGCCAGCAGGCATATCGTCGTTTTGAACACTGAAGCTTTCTTT. The V and J genes are TRBV6-6 and TRBJ1-1; D unclear. CDR1 MNHNY and CDR2 SVGAGI come from the germline V gene (reference sequence). Trimming shortened V by 6 bases and J by 0 bases, and 14 bases separated the two germline ends. The CDR3 extends over 15 amino acids.

The chain couples TRBV11-1 to TRBJ2-5, with D maybe TRBD1 (5 bases). The length of the CDR3 is 13 residues. From germline, CDR1 is SGHAT and CDR2 FQDESV (reference sequence). Trimming removed 3 bases from V and 5 bases from J, with 10 bases in between. The DNA of the CDR3 is TGTGCCAGCAGCTTGGGGCAGGCGGAGACCCAGTACTTC. Protein sequence: CASSLGQAETQYF.

This clonotype is medium-sized (0.01 to 0.1%). The chain combines TRBV19 with TRBJ2-2; 9 bases align to TRBD1. This CDR3 region has 16 residues. Germline CDR1 reads LNHDA; CDR2 reads SQIVND (reference sequence). With V trimmed by 5 bases and J by 2 bases, 6 bases remained unmatched. The CDR3 region is CASSGQGNGNTGELFF. The CDR3 coding sequence is TGTGCCAGTAGTGGACAGGGGAACGGCAACACCGGGGAGCTGTTTTTT.

This clonotype is medium-sized (0.01 to 0.1%) by share. The genes are TRBV29-1 and TRBJ2-1; TRBD2 matches 10 bases. This CDR3 has 16 amino acids. The V segment lost 4 bases and the J segment 1 base; nucleotides outside the gene matches: 7. CDR1 and CDR2 from the germline V gene are SQVTM and ANQGSEA. The CDR3 region has the DNA TGCAGCGTTGGATCAGCGGGGGGGCTATCCTACAATGAGCAGTTCTTC. It translates to CSVGSAGGLSYNEQFF.

This clonotype was found a few times. This chain uses TRBV5-5 with TRBJ2-1; 12 nucleotides line up with TRBD2. V was clipped by 4 bases and J by 8 bases; unmatched bases: 10. The germline V gene encodes CDR1 SGHKS and CDR2 YYEKEE (reference sequence). CDR3 length equals 16 residues. CDR3 nucleotides: TGTGCCAGCAGCCCGGGACCTAGCGGGGGGGCATATGAGCAGTTCTTC. Protein product: CASSPGPSGGAYEQFF.

This rearrangement joins TRBV7-6 to TRBJ1-1; 9 nucleotides agree with TRBD1. This CDR3 has 14 amino acids. V lost 1 base, J lost 5 bases, and 2 bases stayed unmatched. CDR1 and CDR2 (germline): SGHVS, FNYEAQ. For the CDR3, the DNA is TGTGCCAGCAGCTTAGGAGACAGGGGGACTGAAGCTTTCTTT. This gives the protein CASSLGDRGTEAFF.

The V call is TRBV10-3, the J call TRBJ1-1; D remains unclear. The CDR3 has 13 residues. The V end lost 3 bases, the J end lost 0 bases, and 5 bases lay between the germline ends. CDR1 and CDR2 (germline): ENHRY, SYGVKD. CDR3 coding DNA: TGTGCCATCAGTGACAAAATGAACACTGAAGCTTTCTTT. Its protein product is CAISDKMNTEAFF.

This clonotype was detected a few times. The chain employs TRBV12-3 or TRBV12-4 and TRBJ2-3; 11 positions match TRBD2. After removal of 6 bases from V and 5 bases from J, the junction contained 10 bases not matched to a gene. This CDR3 is 16 amino acids long. CDR3 DNA: TGTGCCAGCAGCCCTGGTAGCGGGGGGGCCTTAGATACGCAGTATTTT. Translated: CASSPGSGGALDTQYF.

This clonotype was recorded a few times. The chain combines TRBV12-3 or TRBV12-4 with TRBJ2-7; the D gene is possibly TRBD2 (5 bases). This CDR3 is built from 14 residues. V dropped 6 bases and J dropped 1 base, with 13 bases sitting between them. The CDR3 region is CASSPGGLSYEQYF. The CDR3 DNA sequence: TGTGCCAGCAGCCCCGGAGGACTTTCCTACGAGCAGTACTTC.

The chain uses TRBV28 and TRBJ1-2; D uncertain. CDR1 MDHEN and CDR2 SYDVKM come from the germline V gene. The CDR3 loop spans 13 amino acids. With 4 bases removed from V and 3 bases from J, the gap between germline ends came to 9 bases. CDR3 in amino acids: CASSSLGHYGYTF. The CDR3 DNA follows: TGTGCCAGCAGTTCCTTGGGTCACTATGGCTACACCTTC.

At least ten counts were recorded for this clonotype. The chain carries TRBV19 and TRBJ1-3; possibly TRBD1 for D (6 bases). Trimming left V 5 bases short and J 8 bases short, with 13 bases between. CDR3 size: 13 residues. The germline V gene encodes CDR1 LNHDA and CDR2 SQIVND (reference sequence). As DNA, the CDR3 is TGTGCCAGTAGTTTTGGGACACGGCACACCATATATTTT. Residues: CASSFGTRHTIYF. The complete variable domain, with remaining parts taken from reference TRBV19 and TRBJ1-3, reads DGGITQSPKYLFRKEGQNVTLSCEQNLNHDAMYWYRQDPGQGLRLIYYSQIVNDFQKGDIAEGYSVSREKKESFPLTVTSAQKNPTAFYLCASSFGTRHTIYFGEGSWLTVV.

This clonotype was counted between two and nine times. V is TRBV5-6 and J is TRBJ1-1; TRBD1 matches 9 bases. Trimming at V came to 3 bases and at J to 0 bases, leaving 6 bases not matched to a gene. The V gene's germline CDR1 is SGHDT and CDR2 YYEEEE. CDR3 length: 16 amino acids. CDR3 residues: CASSWGTGRMNTEAFF. For the CDR3, the DNA is TGTGCCAGCAGCTGGGGGACAGGGCGCATGAACACTGAAGCTTTCTTT.

This clonotype is labeled as medium-sized. The chain links TRBV19 to TRBJ2-7; 14 bases are shared with TRBD2. CDR1 LNHDA and CDR2 SQIVND come from the germline V gene (reference sequence). The CDR3 spans 16 residues. The V gene end was trimmed by 10 bases and the J gene end by 0 bases; junction bases not matched to a gene: 8. The DNA of the CDR3 is TGTGCCAATAAGCGACTAGCGGGGGGGAGCTCCTACGAGCAGTACTTC. Amino acids: CANKRLAGGSSYEQYF.

In this sample, this clonotype is medium-sized (0.01 to 0.1%). The chain carries TRBV19 and TRBJ2-7; the match to TRBD1 covers 8 bases. Germline V gene sequence: CDR1 LNHDA, CDR2 SQIVND (reference sequence). The CDR3 sequence is 15 residues long. The V segment lost 5 bases and the J segment 4 bases; nucleotides outside the gene matches: 10. The CDR3 spells CASSARQGSLYEQYF. The CDR3 DNA reads TGTGCCAGTAGTGCCCGACAGGGGAGCCTATACGAGCAGTACTTC.

Judged by abundance, this clonotype is medium-sized. This chain joins TRBV15 and TRBJ2-3; a possible D gene is TRBD2 (6 bases). Germline lookup yields CDR1 LNHNV and CDR2 YYDKDF (reference sequence). Trimming removed 3 bases from V and 6 bases from J, with 16 bases in between. The CDR3 contains 15 residues. The CDR3 sequence: CATSRRSSAGDTQYF. The CDR3 DNA reads TGTGCCACCAGCAGGCGATCTAGCGCCGGGGATACGCAGTATTTT.

This clonotype has just a few counts. J is TRBJ2-5 and V is TRBV24-1; D possibly matches TRBD1 or TRBD2 (6 bases each). Trimming pared 6 bases from V and 5 bases from J, leaving 12 bases between. Germline V gives CDR1 KGHDR, CDR2 SFDVKD. The CDR3 covers 13 residues. The CDR3 nucleotides read TGTGCCACCAGTCGTGGGGGGCCCGAGACCCAGTACTTC. Amino acid sequence: CATSRGGPETQYF.

The rearrangement uses TRBV6-5 and TRBJ1-4; D is possibly TRBD1 (5 bases). This CDR3 contains 14 residues. In germline, CDR1 is MNHEY, CDR2 SVGAGI. Trimming took 5 bases from V and 8 from J, leaving 15 bases between them. CDR3 nucleotides: TGTGCCAGCAGTGAGTCGGGACCCCGGGAAAAACTGTTTTTT. Translation gives CASSESGPREKLFF.

This clonotype has only a few counts. The J gene is TRBJ1-1, the V gene TRBV6-2 or TRBV6-3; D is perhaps TRBD1 (5 bases). Germline V gives CDR1 MNHEY, CDR2 SVGEGT. V was clipped by 0 bases and J by 2 bases, with 7 bases between them. The CDR3 is 14 amino acids. The CDR3 region has the DNA TGTGCCAGCAGTTACTCAGGGGCAAACACTGAAGCTTTCTTT. It specifies CASSYSGANTEAFF.

This clonotype turned up a few times. The chain uses TRBV7-9 and TRBJ2-5; 7 bases are a match to TRBD1. CDR1 and CDR2 from the germline V gene are SEHNR and FQNEAQ (reference sequence). The CDR3 has 14 amino acids. Unmatched junction bases numbered 2, after V lost 4 bases and J lost 0 bases. The CDR3 region has the DNA TGTGCCAGCAGCTCCAGGGGGTACCAAGAGACCCAGTACTTC. Protein sequence: CASSSRGYQETQYF.

This chain connects TRBV7-2 to TRBJ1-2; maybe TRBD1 (5 bases). Germline-derived CDR1 and CDR2 are SGHTA and FQGNSA. The length of the CDR3 is 15 residues. The V and J ends lost 5 bases and 0 bases respectively, with 13 bases between them. CDR3 DNA: TGTGCCAGCAGCCGAGGGACGGAAGCTAACTATGGCTACACCTTC. The encoded protein is CASSRGTEANYGYTF.

This clonotype is labeled medium-sized. The chain couples TRBV6-5 to TRBJ1-3; D gene uncertain. The germline CDR1 and CDR2 sequences are MNHEY and SVGAGI. Trimming shortened V by 4 bases and J by 1 base, and 11 bases separated the two germline ends. The CDR3 has 15 residues. Here the CDR3 reads CASSSPTVSGNTIYF. The CDR3 coding sequence is TGTGCCAGCAGTTCCCCCACAGTATCTGGAAACACCATATATTTT.